These 22 T cell receptor beta chains originate from one sample sequenced in a study of immune cell composition in non-small cell lung cancer. Assay used: immunoSEQ multiplex PCR; TCRdb lists only in-frame clones, some missing. The sample holds some 5,600 clones, about 77% seen once. The sample was lung tumor tissue. These receptors originate from a human donor with non-small cell lung cancer.

V usage is TRBV30 and J usage is TRBJ1-6; D is unresolved. The CDR3 has 16 residues. Germline V gives CDR1 GTSNPN, CDR2 SVGIG (reference sequence). The V gene lost 0 bases and the J gene lost 10 bases, with 19 bases spanning the gap. The CDR3 DNA reads as TGTGCCTGGAGTGTAACGGAATTTCGAAGAGGATCACCCCTCCACTTT. Residues: CAWSVTEFRRGSPLHF.

The gene calls are TRBV5-6 and TRBJ2-3; D is unclear. The length of the CDR3 is 14 residues. Trimming shortened V by 1 base and J by 2 bases, and 8 bases separated the two germline ends. CDR1 and CDR2 (germline): SGHDT, YYEEEE. In DNA, the CDR3 is TGTGCCAGCAGCTTGTACTCCGACACAGATACGCAGTATTTT. Translated, it gives CASSLYSDTDTQYF.

This clone was seen more than once but under ten times. Additional DNA sequences in this sample encode the identical CDR3. The DNA of the CDR3 is TGTGCCAGCAGCTTGAGGGACTCCTACGAGCAGTACTTC. This gives the protein CASSLRDSYEQYF. The chain uses TRBV11-3 and TRBJ2-7, with D maybe TRBD2 (5 bases). CDR3 size: 13 residues. The ends were cut back, 3 bases at V and 0 bases at J, with 6 bases in the middle. Germline V CDR1 and CDR2: SGHNT, YENEEA. The full variable domain, its missing parts supplied by reference TRBV11-3 and TRBJ2-7, is EAGVVQSPRYKIIEKKQPVAFWCNPISGHNTLYWYLQNLGQGPELLIRYENEEAVDDSQLPKDRFSAERLKGVDSTLKIQPAELGDSAVYLCASSLRDSYEQYFGPGTRLTVT.

This clone was picked up a small number of times. This chain joins TRBV5-6 and TRBJ2-2; 12 bases match TRBD1. Germline CDR1 SGHDT, CDR2 YYEEEE. V lost 2 bases and J lost 7; bases outside the gene matches: 3. The CDR3 has 15 residues. This CDR3 is CASSFGTGGSGELFF. For the CDR3, the DNA is TGTGCCAGCAGCTTTGGGACAGGGGGCAGCGGGGAGCTGTTTTTT. Complete variable domain (other parts from reference TRBV5-6 and TRBJ2-2): DAGVTQSPTHLIKTRGQQVTLRCSPKSGHDTVSWYQQALGQGPQFIFQYYEEEERQRGNFPDRFSGHQFPNYSSELNVNALLLGDSALYLCASSFGTGGSGELFFGEGSRLTVL.

The gene calls are TRBV18 and TRBJ2-1; 13 bases line up with TRBD2. Germline V gene lookup returns CDR1 KGHSH and CDR2 LQKENI. V lost 4 bases, J lost 5 bases, and 2 bases stayed unmatched. This CDR3 is built from 15 residues. CDR3 residues: CASSLGTSGDNEQFF. In nucleotides, the CDR3 is TGTGCCAGCTCACTCGGGACTAGCGGGGACAATGAGCAGTTCTTC.

The chain joins TRBV28 to TRBJ2-5; D may be TRBD1 (5 bases). V gave up 2 bases and J gave up 3 bases, with 13 bases separating them. The V gene's germline CDR1 is MDHEN and CDR2 SYDVKM. The CDR3 extends over 15 amino acids. The CDR3 DNA is TGTGCCAGCAGTTTACGCAGGGTCCAAAAAGAGACCCAGTACTTC. Protein sequence: CASSLRRVQKETQYF.

This clone has just a few counts. The chain recombines TRBV29-1 with TRBJ2-1, with D possibly matching TRBD1 (5 bases). The V end was cut by 1 base, the J end by 7 bases, with 20 bases between. Looked up from germline, CDR1 is SQVTM and CDR2 is ANQGSEA. This CDR3 is built from 16 residues. The CDR3 is CSVEVSGQGRWNEQFF. CDR3 sequence (DNA): TGCAGCGTTGAAGTTTCAGGGCAGGGAAGGTGGAATGAGCAGTTCTTC.

This clone was observed a few times. V usage is TRBV9 and J usage is TRBJ1-6, with 8 bases fitting TRBD1. The CDR3 is made up of 15 amino acids. Looked up from germline, CDR1 is SGDLS and CDR2 is YYNGEE. V shed 3 bases and J 9 bases; nucleotides not matched to a gene: 8. The chain's CDR3 is CASSATGTGSSPLHF. The CDR3 DNA sequence: TGTGCCAGCAGCGCGACCGGGACAGGCTCTTCACCCCTCCACTTT.

This clone showed up just a few times. This chain links TRBV19 with TRBJ1-5, with 9 bases fitting TRBD1. J lost 3 bases, V lost 3 bases, and 9 bases had no gene match. From germline, CDR1 is LNHDA and CDR2 SQIVND (reference sequence). The CDR3 spans 17 residues. For the CDR3, the DNA is TGTGCCAGTAGTATCCAACAGGGGGCCACCTTCAATCAGCCCCAGCATTTT. The encoded protein is CASSIQQGATFNQPQHF.

This clone was picked up one time. The V call is TRBV27, the J call TRBJ1-5, with 7 positions matching TRBD1. CDR1 MNHEY and CDR2 SMNVEV come from the germline V gene (reference sequence). CDR3 length equals 15 residues. V was clipped by 6 bases and J by 5 bases; unmatched bases: 10. The CDR3 loop is CASRITGTVDQPQHF. The CDR3 coding sequence is TGTGCCAGCAGGATAACCGGGACAGTAGATCAGCCCCAGCATTTT.

The chain has TRBV5-1 and TRBJ1-5; 7 positions match TRBD1. CDR3 length: 14 amino acids. Trimming took 5 bases from V and 3 from J; bases not matched to a gene: 5. CDR1 and CDR2 (germline): SGHRS, YFSETQ. CDR3 loop: CASSPGTDNQPQHF. CDR3 DNA: TGCGCCAGCAGTCCTGGGACAGACAATCAGCCCCAGCATTTT.

This chain uses TRBV14 with TRBJ1-1; 8 bases line up with TRBD1. Germline V gene sequence: CDR1 SGHDN, CDR2 FVKESK. The CDR3 has 15 residues. The ends lost 3 bases at V and 1 base at J; junction bases unmatched: 4. CDR3 sequence reads: CASSQIGTGNTEAFF. The DNA of the CDR3 is TGTGCCAGCAGCCAGATTGGGACAGGGAACACTGAAGCTTTCTTT.

This clone was counted only a few times. This chain links TRBV7-9 with TRBJ2-2, with 7 nucleotides matching TRBD1. Germline V CDR1 and CDR2: SEHNR, FQNEAQ (reference sequence). CDR3 length: 19 amino acids. Unmatched junction bases numbered 20, after V lost 4 bases and J lost 6 bases. The CDR3 DNA follows: TGTGCCAGCAGCTCGACGCAGATAAAGGGGGACAGTTCACCCGGGGAGCTGTTTTTT. Its protein product is CASSSTQIKGDSSPGELFF.

The chain uses TRBV18 and TRBJ2-7, with D uncertain. The CDR3 has 14 amino acids. From germline, CDR1 is KGHSH and CDR2 LQKENI. V shed 4 bases and J shed 3 bases, with 13 bases lying between them. The CDR3 DNA is TGTGCCAGCTCACGGAGTTCCTTTGTCTACGAGCAGTACTTC. Translating it yields CASSRSSFVYEQYF.

The CDR3 loop reads CASWTGQDDEAFF. CDR3 bases: TGTGCCAGCTGGACAGGGCAGGATGATGAAGCTTTCTTT. The V and J genes are TRBV2 and TRBJ1-1; 8 bases map to TRBD1. In germline, CDR1 is SNHLY, CDR2 FYNNEI. V trimming: 8 bases; J trimming: 7 bases; junction bases outside the gene matches: 9. The CDR3 length is 13 residues.

The rearrangement uses TRBV18 and TRBJ2-3; possible D gene TRBD2, 5 bases. Germline V lookup: CDR1 KGHSH, CDR2 LQKENI. The CDR3 is made up of 16 amino acids. Trimming took 2 bases from V and 2 from J, leaving 14 bases between them. CDR3 protein: CASSPNGGSNTDTQYF. The CDR3 nucleotides are TGTGCCAGCTCACCAAACGGCGGGTCGAACACAGATACGCAGTATTTT.

The rearrangement links TRBV11-2 to TRBJ2-2, with D hard to call. The CDR3 is 12 amino acids. The germline gives CDR1 SGHAT, CDR2 FQNNGV. Trimming pared 2 bases from V and 5 bases from J, leaving 3 bases between. The CDR3 spells CASSLRTGELFF. The CDR3 nucleotides are TGTGCCAGCAGCTTACGGACCGGGGAGCTGTTTTTT.

The chain recombines TRBV7-2 with TRBJ2-2; no reliable D call. The CDR3 has 15 residues. V was trimmed by 1 base and J by 5 bases, leaving 11 bases between them. CDR1 is SGHTA and CDR2 is FQGNSA in the germline V gene. This CDR3 is CASSLVLDITGELFF. DNA of the CDR3: TGTGCCAGCAGCTTAGTGCTTGACATAACCGGGGAGCTGTTTTTT.

This clone occurred a few times. This chain uses TRBV7-9 with TRBJ1-3, with unresolved D. The CDR3 is 18 amino acids. Germline V CDR1 and CDR2: SEHNR, FQNEAQ (reference sequence). V was trimmed by 5 bases and J by 2 bases, leaving 22 bases between them. The CDR3 sequence: CASSPGEKQQTPGNTIYF. The CDR3 nucleotides are TGTGCCAGCAGCCCCGGGGAGAAACAGCAAACCCCTGGAAACACCATATATTTT.

The rearrangement uses TRBV28 and TRBJ1-2; 12 nucleotides line up with TRBD1. J gave up 5 bases and V 4 bases, and 5 bases lay outside the gene matches. The CDR3 is 15 amino acids. CDR1 and CDR2 from the germline V gene are MDHEN and SYDVKM. CDR3 sequence (DNA): TGTGCCAGCAGTTCCGGGACAGGGGGCCGGTATGGCTACACCTTC. Its translation is CASSSGTGGRYGYTF.

The V call is TRBV12-5, the J call TRBJ2-2, with TRBD1 as a possible D gene (6 bases). CDR1 and CDR2 from the germline V gene are LGHNT and FRNRAP. Trimming stripped 6 bases from V and 2 bases from J, with 16 bases between. The CDR3 totals 16 residues. DNA for the CDR3: TGTGCTAGTGGCGCCGTGCAGGGGTCAAACACCGGGGAGCTGTTTTTT. It translates to CASGAVQGSNTGELFF.

This chain uses TRBV7-9 with TRBJ2-1; 8 nucleotides match TRBD2. The CDR3 contains 15 residues. The trim removed 1 base at V and 7 bases at J, leaving 6 bases unmatched. Per germline, CDR1 SEHNR and CDR2 FQNEAQ (reference sequence). In nucleotides, the CDR3 is TGTGCCAGCAGCTTAGGAGGCGGGGGGAGGAATGAGCAGTTCTTC. Protein product: CASSLGGGGRNEQFF.